Below, one T cell receptor beta chain is given with its context. Antigen: not known. This CDR3 region has 12 residues. CDR1 is LNHDA and CDR2 is SQIVND in the germline V gene (reference sequence). This entry belongs to a study of CXCR3-negative and CXCR3-positive naive CD8 T cells. The libraries of TRB cDNA were prepared using 5' RACE with UMI labels. TCRdb re-called the 5' RACE reads and shows each CDR3 protein once, DNA omitted. With over 100,000 distinct CDR3 sequences in the sample, the ten largest clones hold about 0.34%. General study points: Naive CXCR3-positive cells had TRB CDR3s more hydrophobic than those of CXCR3-negative naive cells. Naive subsets were similarly diverse, while memory CD8+ repertoires were much less diverse.

The source material was naive CXCR3+ CD8+ T cells from blood. Indicated subset: CD45RO-CCR7+CD27+CD95- naive CD8+ T cells expressing CXCR3 (TNR3+). This chain links TRBV19 with TRBJ2-1. This sequence was found in a human donor in good health. Some clones in this sample may be carry-over from other donors' samples. The CDR3 protein is CASSIYNNEQFF.